This T cell receptor (beta chain) appears in the sequencing data of a study of shared clonotypes between healthy human individuals. Germline values: CDR1 SGHTA, CDR2 FQGNSA. The V and J ends lost 2 bases and 9 bases, in that order; junction bases with no gene match: 9. This CDR3 comprises 16 residues. Authors' data handling: With immunoSEQ giving junction-only sequences and no quality scores, filtering differed. Profiled with immunoSEQ multiplex PCR; TCRdb holds only in-frame clones, not every one. V, J and clone size are taken as reported in that table, and D and trimming were inferred from the DNA itself. Of hundreds of thousands of clones detected, around 72% appear once; the ten largest clones hold under 2%. There were no recent acute infections or vaccinations among the donors, who were healthy HIV-negative adults.

The sequencing sample was made of memory CD4+ T cells sorted from blood. Subset specified: CD45RA-negative fraction. The receptor's source is a woman younger than 45 in good health. This chain uses TRBV7-2 with TRBJ2-1, with 11 positions matching TRBD2. The CDR3 loop reads CASSLSLVLAGGEQFF. DNA of the CDR3: TGTGCCAGCAGCTTATCTCTTGTCCTAGCGGGAGGTGAGCAGTTCTTC.